The source of this T cell receptor (beta chain) is a study of early T cells in non-severe SARS-CoV-2 infection. At the level of the study: Sequencing was performed on bulk RNA from unsorted whole blood, leaving chains unpaired. Whole-study results and caveats: The VDJdb matching leaned toward anti-spike CD8 responses and overlooked private and CD4 specificities.

Individually, cDNA molecules had unique molecular identifiers attached to them. MiXCR was run by TCRdb on the 5' RACE reads, yielding one entry per CDR3 protein. The table lists tens of thousands of distinct CDR3 sequences, about 4.5% of them singletons, with approximately 7.5% in the top ten. Germline lookup yields CDR1 SGHNT and CDR2 YYREEE (reference sequence). This CDR3 is built from 15 residues. J lost 4 bases, V lost 4 bases, and 4 bases had no gene match. This clonotype was detected ten times or more. Its antigen remains unidentified. Source material: whole blood. The sequence came from an adult who was a healthcare worker with PCR-confirmed SARS-CoV-2 infection or an uninfected control (not recorded which). The chain recombines TRBV5-4 with TRBJ2-1; 11 nucleotides line up with TRBD2. The CDR3 DNA is TGTGCCAGCAGCCCACTAGCGGGGGTTTACAATGAGCAGTTCTTC. Amino acid sequence: CASSPLAGVYNEQFF.